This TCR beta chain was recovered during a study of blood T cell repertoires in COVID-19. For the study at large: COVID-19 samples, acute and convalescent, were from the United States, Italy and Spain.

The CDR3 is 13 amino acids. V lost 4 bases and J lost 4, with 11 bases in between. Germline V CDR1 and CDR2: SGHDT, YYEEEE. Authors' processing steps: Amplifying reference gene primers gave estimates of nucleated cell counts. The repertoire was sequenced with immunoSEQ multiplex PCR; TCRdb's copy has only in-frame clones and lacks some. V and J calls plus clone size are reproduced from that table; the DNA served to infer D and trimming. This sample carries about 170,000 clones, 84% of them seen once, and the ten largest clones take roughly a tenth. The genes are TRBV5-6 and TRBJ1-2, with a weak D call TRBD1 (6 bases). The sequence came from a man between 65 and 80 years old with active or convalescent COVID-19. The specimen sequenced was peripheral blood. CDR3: CASSRTEPYGYTF. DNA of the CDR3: TGTGCCAGCAGCCGGACAGAGCCCTATGGCTACACCTTC.